This TCR beta chain was sequenced for a study of vaccination and CD4 T cells after COVID-19. At the level of the study: Median draw time for post-COVID samples was 85 to 110 days post-diagnosis (range 35 to 161). Researchers treated cells with overlapping spike peptides taken from SARS-CoV-2, HCoV-NL63, HCoV-OC43 and HCoV-229E.

Study-wide results and limits: The study found median SARS-CoV-2-reactive clonotypes rising from 21 to 38, not significantly.

As regards this clonotype: What it binds is not known.

This sample's treatment: roughly 10-day PBMC culture with coronavirus spike peptide pools or control peptides (ViraFEST assay). Gathered ahead of the COVID-19 pandemic (2011-2018) were the CD4+ T cells of the unexposed donor. The CDR3 loop spans 15 amino acids. J gave up 2 bases and V 10 bases, and 10 bases lay outside the gene matches. Germline loops: CDR1 LNHDA, CDR2 SQIVND (reference sequence). Once obtained from cultured CD4+ T cells, the DNA was sequenced using the Oncomine TCR Beta short-read assay. Using its own MiXCR run on the PCR reads, TCRdb lists one record per CDR3 protein. The repertoire holds about 2,000 distinct CDR3 sequences, with roughly 65% as singletons.

Sequencing was carried out using CD4+ T cells from blood, cultured in vitro. This sequence joins TRBV19 and TRBJ2-3; the match to TRBD1 covers 9 bases. This sequence originates from a human donor in good health. The CDR3 loop is CATSIRDRVTDTQYF. DNA for the CDR3: TGTGCCACCTCGATCCGGGACAGGGTCACAGATACGCAGTATTTT.